The entry below gives a single TCR beta chain sequence along with its context. Its target is unknown. An Oncomine TCR Beta short-read assay was used to sequence the DNA from cultured CD4+ T cells. TCRdb re-called the PCR reads with MiXCR, one entry per CDR3 protein. The sample holds more than 15,000 distinct CDR3 sequences, roughly 60% seen once. As for treatment: approximately 9-day PBMC culture with coronavirus spike peptide pools or control peptides (ViraFEST assay). Replacement of half the medium with fresh IL-2 medium took place on days 3 and 7. The CDR3 runs 13 residues. V shed 8 bases, J shed 6 bases, and the junction held 8 bases outside the gene matches. CDR1 and CDR2 (germline): MNHEY, SVGEGT. This sample is part of a study of vaccination and CD4 T cells after COVID-19. Study background: Recovered-phase convalescent patients showed SARS-CoV-2 positivity by nasal swab PCR; eight or nine were mild, one severe. Post-COVID sampling occurred a median around 100 days after diagnosis (range 35 to 161). Culture controls were given either a CEFX pool, an HIV-1 Nef pool, or no peptide.

Sequenced material: CD4+ T cells from blood, cultured in vitro, taken after SARS-CoV-2 vaccination. The clonotype originates from a human donor who had recovered from COVID-19. J is TRBJ2-3 and V is TRBV6-2 or TRBV6-3; 7 nucleotides agree with TRBD2. In DNA form, the CDR3 reads TGTGCCAGCCTAGCAGCCGGGAGGGATACGCAGTATTTT. Its translation: CASLAAGRDTQYF.